The 24 T cell receptor beta chains listed next were all sequenced from one sample in a study of control samples from healthy donors and cancer patients. This table comes from immunoSEQ multiplex PCR, and its TCRdb copy is limited to in-frame clones, with some not included. The profile covers tens of thousands of clones, with more than 75% appearing a single time and more than 3% taken by the ten largest. Sequencing was performed on blood. The receptors originated from a woman between 50 and 59 years old in good health.

The V call is TRBV4-1, the J call TRBJ2-7; no reliable D call. This CDR3 region has 14 residues. CDR1 is MGHRA and CDR2 is YSYEKL in the germline V gene. Trimming took 1 base from V and 0 from J, leaving 7 bases between them. CDR3 DNA: TGCGCCAGCAGCCAAGCGGAGAGCTCCTACGAGCAGTACTTC. It translates to CASSQAESSYEQYF.

This rearrangement joins TRBV5-1 to TRBJ1-1; D ambiguous. CDR1 SGHRS and CDR2 YFSETQ come from the germline V gene. Trimming stripped 0 bases from V and 1 base from J, with 7 bases between. The CDR3 is made up of 14 amino acids. DNA of the CDR3: TGCGCCAGCAGCTTGGCCAACAGGAACACTGAAGCTTTCTTT. Its translation: CASSLANRNTEAFF.

This clone was found a few times. This chain uses TRBV2 with TRBJ2-2; perhaps D is TRBD1 or TRBD2 (5 bases each). Trimming removed 5 bases from V and 0 bases from J, with 10 bases in between. The CDR3 has 15 residues. Germline loops: CDR1 SNHLY, CDR2 FYNNEI. The CDR3: CASSTGPSNTGELFF. Here the CDR3 DNA reads TGTGCCAGCAGTACGGGACCCTCGAACACCGGGGAGCTGTTTTTT.

The chain combines TRBV5-1 with TRBJ2-1, with 8 nucleotides matching TRBD2. Germline V lookup: CDR1 SGHRS, CDR2 YFSETQ. The CDR3 sequence is 14 residues long. J lost 7 bases, V lost 5 bases, and 8 bases had no gene match. DNA of the CDR3: TGCGCCAGCAGACGGAGCGGGAGCGTAAATGAGCAGTTCTTC. Protein: CASRRSGSVNEQFF.

The rearrangement links TRBV7-3 to TRBJ2-3; D is perhaps TRBD2 (5 bases). Germline loops: CDR1 SGHTA, CDR2 FQGTGA. Deletions cut 5 bases from V and 2 bases from J, with 14 bases between. The CDR3 totals 15 residues. In nucleotides, the CDR3 is TGTGCCAGCAGCACAAGCGGAACCTACACAGATACGCAGTATTTT. Its translation is CASSTSGTYTDTQYF. The complete variable domain, with remaining parts taken from reference TRBV7-3 and TRBJ2-3, reads GAGVSQTPSNKVTEKGKYVELRCDPISGHTALYWYRQSLGQGPEFLIYFQGTGAADDSGLPNDRFFAVRPEGSVSTLKIQRTERGDSAVYLCASSTSGTYTDTQYFGPGTRLTVL.

This chain joins TRBV4-2 and TRBJ2-1; 9 positions agree with TRBD2. The germline gives CDR1 LGHNA, CDR2 YNFKEQ. With V trimmed by 4 bases and J by 0 bases, 10 bases remained unmatched. The CDR3 is made up of 18 amino acids. The CDR3 DNA is TGTGCCAGCAGCCTTAGCGGGAGTACCTTGAGCTCCTACAATGAGCAGTTCTTC. Protein sequence: CASSLSGSTLSSYNEQFF.

Only one count was recorded for this clone. This chain connects TRBV5-1 to TRBJ2-7, with 7 bases identical to TRBD1. Per the germline V gene, CDR1 is SGHRS and CDR2 is YFSETQ. Unmatched junction bases numbered 5, after V lost 0 bases and J lost 2 bases. The CDR3 extends over 15 amino acids. This CDR3 reads CASSLAGTVPYEQYF. As DNA, the CDR3 is TGCGCCAGCAGCTTGGCCGGGACAGTTCCCTACGAGCAGTACTTC.

The table lists this clone with a few counts. V gene TRBV4-2 combines with J gene TRBJ2-7; D is perhaps TRBD2 (6 bases). Germline CDR1 and CDR2: LGHNA and YNFKEQ. The CDR3 extends over 14 amino acids. Deletions cut 1 base from V and 4 bases from J, with 11 bases between. CDR3 protein: CASSQVGGLYEQYF. The CDR3 coding sequence is TGTGCCAGCAGCCAAGTTGGGGGACTTTACGAGCAGTACTTC.

This clone was seen once. The chain employs TRBV12-3 or TRBV12-4 and TRBJ2-5, with no clear D. There are 12 residues in the CDR3. Trimming removed 6 bases from V and 4 bases from J, with 9 bases in between. The CDR3 DNA reads as TGTGCCAGCAGCCCCAATCGAGAGACCCAGTACTTC. Protein sequence: CASSPNRETQYF.

The V and J genes are TRBV29-1 and TRBJ1-1; D is uncertain. The CDR3 consists of 12 residues. The V and J ends lost 7 bases and 0 bases respectively, with 9 bases between them. Germline CDR1 reads SQVTM; CDR2 reads ANQGSEA. CDR3 loop: CSALGVNTEAFF. The CDR3 bases are TGCAGCGCTCTTGGGGTGAACACTGAAGCTTTCTTT.

This chain connects TRBV4-1 to TRBJ1-1; D may be TRBD1 (5 bases). The V and J ends lost 1 base and 5 bases respectively, with 14 bases between them. CDR3 length equals 15 residues. Germline values: CDR1 MGHRA, CDR2 YSYEKL. In DNA form, the CDR3 reads TGCGCCAGCAGCCAAGTCGCGGGGGTAAGAACTGAAGCTTTCTTT. Its translation: CASSQVAGVRTEAFF.

The chain carries TRBV27 and TRBJ2-1; maybe TRBD1 (6 bases). Germline V gene lookup returns CDR1 MNHEY and CDR2 SMNVEV (reference sequence). V lost 5 bases, J lost 9 bases, and 17 bases lay in between. The CDR3 covers 14 residues. CDR3 in DNA: TGTGCCAGCAGTCTCCAACAGGGAGTAAGTGAGCAGTTCTTC. As protein: CASSLQQGVSEQFF.

V is TRBV14 and J is TRBJ1-1, with D possibly being TRBD1 (5 bases). V lost 1 base and J lost 1, with 22 bases in between. Germline CDR1 is SGHDN and CDR2 is FVKESK. The CDR3 runs to 19 residues. This chain's CDR3 is CASSQGGAGSYWGNTEAFF. For the CDR3, the DNA is TGTGCCAGCAGCCAAGGAGGGGCAGGGTCCTACTGGGGGAACACTGAAGCTTTCTTT.

The chain joins TRBV30 to TRBJ1-2; D is ambiguous. V lost 1 base and J lost 8, with 11 bases in between. CDR1 is GTSNPN and CDR2 is SVGIG in the germline V gene (reference sequence). The CDR3 is made up of 12 amino acids. CDR3 sequence: CAWSGTTPGYTF. CDR3 coding DNA: TGTGCCTGGAGTGGGACTACCCCGGGCTACACCTTC.

This chain uses TRBV2 with TRBJ2-3; 11 positions agree with TRBD1. This CDR3 has 17 residues. Trimming cost V 4 bases and J 0 bases; bases outside gene matches: 6. Germline assignment: CDR1 SNHLY and CDR2 FYNNEI. Here the CDR3 DNA reads TGTGCCAGCAGTGGACGCGGACAGGGGGCCAGCACAGATACGCAGTATTTT. Its translation is CASSGRGQGASTDTQYF.

The chain employs TRBV4-1 and TRBJ2-3; TRBD2 aligns across 12 bases. The CDR3 totals 17 residues. Trimming took 1 base from V and 2 from J; bases not matched to a gene: 4. CDR1 is MGHRA and CDR2 is YSYEKL in the germline V gene. In DNA form, the CDR3 reads TGCGCCAGCAGCCAAGGACTAGCGGGAGCCGTCACAGATACGCAGTATTTT. Its translation is CASSQGLAGAVTDTQYF.

DNA for the CDR3: TGTGCCAGCAGCAGAAACACTGAAGCTTTCTTT. Protein sequence: CASSRNTEAFF. This sequence joins TRBV2 and TRBJ1-1; D is unresolved. Per the germline V gene, CDR1 is SNHLY and CDR2 is FYNNEI. The germline V and J ends were trimmed by 6 bases and 2 bases, with 4 bases remaining between them. This CDR3 spans 11 amino acids.

V usage is TRBV4-2 and J usage is TRBJ2-1; D is unclear. CDR1 and CDR2 (germline): LGHNA, YNFKEQ. V was cut by 0 bases and J by 4 bases, with 10 bases left in between. The CDR3 covers 15 residues. As DNA, the CDR3 is TGTGCCAGCAGCCAAGAAATCCACTCTTACAATGAGCAGTTCTTC. This gives the protein CASSQEIHSYNEQFF.

CDR3 bases: TGTGCCAGTAAACCCCCTTCTAGCGGACTCAATCCTAGCACAGATACGCAGTATTTT. Translation: CASKPPSSGLNPSTDTQYF. This chain uses TRBV19 with TRBJ2-3; 7 nucleotides line up with TRBD2. With 7 bases clipped from V and 0 bases from J, the junction kept 19 bases outside the gene matches. In germline, CDR1 is LNHDA, CDR2 SQIVND (reference sequence). The CDR3 has 19 residues.

This rearrangement joins TRBV19 to TRBJ2-2; D may be TRBD1 (5 bases). Trimming removed 5 bases at V and 1 base at J, with 8 bases between. The CDR3 is made up of 14 amino acids. Germline CDR1 LNHDA, CDR2 SQIVND (reference sequence). CDR3 residues: CASSSTVNTGELFF. The CDR3 nucleotides are TGTGCCAGTAGTTCGACAGTGAACACCGGGGAGCTGTTTTTT.

This clone was seen only a few times. The chain uses TRBV6-5 and TRBJ2-3, with D perhaps TRBD2 (6 bases). This CDR3 has 14 residues. The germline V gene encodes CDR1 MNHEY and CDR2 SVGAGI. Trimming shortened V by 7 bases and J by 2 bases, and 13 bases separated the two germline ends. The CDR3 protein is CASIRAGLTDTQYF. In DNA, the CDR3 is TGTGCCAGCATCAGGGCGGGACTCACAGATACGCAGTATTTT.

The rearrangement links TRBV7-9 to TRBJ1-2, with D uncertain. The CDR3 is 13 residues long. CDR1 is SEHNR and CDR2 is FQNEAQ in the germline V gene (reference sequence). The germline V and J ends were trimmed by 3 bases and 3 bases, with 8 bases remaining between them. The chain's CDR3 is CASSFNGDYGYTF. CDR3 coding DNA: TGTGCCAGCAGCTTTAATGGTGACTATGGCTACACCTTC.

This clone came up once. The chain couples TRBV6-2 or TRBV6-3 to TRBJ2-3; D may correspond to TRBD1 or TRBD2 (5 bases each). This CDR3 has 13 amino acids. Trimming shortened V by 5 bases and J by 11 bases, and 17 bases separated the two germline ends. The germline V gene encodes CDR1 MNHEY and CDR2 SVGEGT. CDR3 in DNA: TGTGCCAGCAGTGTAGGGACGGTAAGGGAGCAGTATTTT. Translating gives CASSVGTVREQYF.

This CDR3 reads CASKPTGTGAYEQYF. In DNA form, the CDR3 reads TGCGCCAGCAAGCCTACCGGGACAGGAGCCTACGAGCAGTACTTC. This chain connects TRBV4-1 to TRBJ2-7; TRBD1 matches at 8 bases. This CDR3 has 15 amino acids. Germline V gene sequence: CDR1 MGHRA, CDR2 YSYEKL. The ends lost 7 bases at V and 2 bases at J; junction bases unmatched: 10.